The sequence of this T cell receptor beta chain was determined in a study of T cells in Graves' hyperthyroidism and ophthalmopathy. Graves' hyperthyroidism was deemed stable absent ophthalmopathy progression within 18 months. Template material for amplifying TCR beta CDR3 regions consisted of RNA transcripts. Using the HTBI primer set, a first-round RT-PCR was run on the TCR CDR3. TCRdb reprocessed the multiplex PCR reads with MiXCR, giving one entry per CDR3 protein. The sample yields approximately 510,000 distinct CDR3 sequences, less than 25% seen once. The CDR3 is made up of 14 amino acids. Germline-derived CDR1 and CDR2 are MNHEY and SVGAGI. The V and J ends lost 2 bases and 2 bases respectively, with 10 bases between them. This clonotype was detected many times.

The receptor's source is a man between 18 and 35 years old with Graves' hyperthyroidism. The chain uses TRBV6-5 and TRBJ2-7, with a weak D call TRBD1 (6 bases). Input material: blood. CDR3 nucleotide sequence: TGTGCCAGCAGTTACGGGGACAAAACCTACGAGCAGTACTTC. It translates to CASSYGDKTYEQYF.